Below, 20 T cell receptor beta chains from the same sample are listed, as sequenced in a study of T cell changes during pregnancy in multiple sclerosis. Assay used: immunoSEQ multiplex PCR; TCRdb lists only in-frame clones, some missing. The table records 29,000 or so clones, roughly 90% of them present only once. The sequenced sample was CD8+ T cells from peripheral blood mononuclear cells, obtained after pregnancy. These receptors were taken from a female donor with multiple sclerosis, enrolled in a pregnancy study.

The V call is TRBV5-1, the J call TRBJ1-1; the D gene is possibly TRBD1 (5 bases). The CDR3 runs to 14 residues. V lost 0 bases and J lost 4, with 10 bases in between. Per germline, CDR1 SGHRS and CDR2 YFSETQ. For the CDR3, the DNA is TGCGCCAGCAGCTTGGCCTTCCAGGGCACTGAAGCTTTCTTT. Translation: CASSLAFQGTEAFF.

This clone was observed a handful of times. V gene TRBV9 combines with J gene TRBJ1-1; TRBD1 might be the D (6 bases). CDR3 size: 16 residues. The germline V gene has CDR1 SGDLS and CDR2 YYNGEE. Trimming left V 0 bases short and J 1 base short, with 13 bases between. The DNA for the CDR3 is TGTGCCAGCAGCGTAGGAAAGGCAGGGGCGAACACTGAAGCTTTCTTT. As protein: CASSVGKAGANTEAFF.

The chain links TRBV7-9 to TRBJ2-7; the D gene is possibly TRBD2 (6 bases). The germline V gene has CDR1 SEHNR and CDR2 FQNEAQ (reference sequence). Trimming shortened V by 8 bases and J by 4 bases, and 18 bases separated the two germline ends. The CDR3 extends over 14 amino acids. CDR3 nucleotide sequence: TGTGCCAGCGTCCCCGGGACTTGGTTGTACGAGCAGTACTTC. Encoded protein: CASVPGTWLYEQYF.

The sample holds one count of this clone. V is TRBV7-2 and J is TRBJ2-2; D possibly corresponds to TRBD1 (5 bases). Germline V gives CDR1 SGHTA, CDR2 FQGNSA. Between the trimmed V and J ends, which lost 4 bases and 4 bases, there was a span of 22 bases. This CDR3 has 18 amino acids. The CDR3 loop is CASSSFEVRQPSTGELFF. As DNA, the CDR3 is TGTGCCAGCAGCTCCTTCGAGGTTAGACAGCCCAGCACCGGGGAGCTGTTTTTT.

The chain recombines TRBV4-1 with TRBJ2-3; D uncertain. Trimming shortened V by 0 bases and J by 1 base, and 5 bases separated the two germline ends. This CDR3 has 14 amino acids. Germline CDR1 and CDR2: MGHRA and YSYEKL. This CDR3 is CASSQEGGTDTQYF. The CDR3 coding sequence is TGCGCCAGCAGCCAAGAGGGCGGCACAGATACGCAGTATTTT.

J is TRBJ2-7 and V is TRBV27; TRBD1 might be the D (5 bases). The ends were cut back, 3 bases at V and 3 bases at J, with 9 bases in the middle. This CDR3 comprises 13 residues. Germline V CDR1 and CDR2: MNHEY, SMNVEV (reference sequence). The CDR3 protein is CASSLQGFYEQYF. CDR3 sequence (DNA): TGTGCCAGCAGTTTGCAGGGTTTCTACGAGCAGTACTTC.

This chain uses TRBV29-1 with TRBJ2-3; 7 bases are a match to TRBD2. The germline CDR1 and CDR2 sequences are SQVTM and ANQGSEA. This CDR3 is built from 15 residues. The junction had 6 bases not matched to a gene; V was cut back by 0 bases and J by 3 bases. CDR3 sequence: CSVEDPFSGTDTQYF. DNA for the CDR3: TGCAGCGTTGAAGATCCCTTTAGCGGGACAGATACGCAGTATTTT.

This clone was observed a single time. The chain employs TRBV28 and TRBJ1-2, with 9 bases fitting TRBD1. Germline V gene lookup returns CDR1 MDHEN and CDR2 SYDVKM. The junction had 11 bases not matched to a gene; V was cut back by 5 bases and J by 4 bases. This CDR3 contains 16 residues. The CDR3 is CASSTDRGYPLYGYTF. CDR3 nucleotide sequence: TGTGCCAGCAGTACCGACAGGGGGTATCCCCTCTATGGCTACACCTTC.

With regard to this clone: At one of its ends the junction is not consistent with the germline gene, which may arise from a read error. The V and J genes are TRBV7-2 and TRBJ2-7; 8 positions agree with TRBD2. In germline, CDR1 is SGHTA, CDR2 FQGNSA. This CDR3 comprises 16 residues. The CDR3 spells CASSQDLERELGEQYF. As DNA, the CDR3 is TGCGCCAGCAGCCAAGACTTGGAGCGGGAGTTAGGGGAGCAGTATTTC.

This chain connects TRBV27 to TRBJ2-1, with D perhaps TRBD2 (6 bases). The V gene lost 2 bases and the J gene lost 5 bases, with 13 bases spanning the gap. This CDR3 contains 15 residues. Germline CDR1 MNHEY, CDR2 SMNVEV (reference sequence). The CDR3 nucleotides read TGTGCCAGCAGTTTAGGAGGGCTCCCGAACAATGAGCAGTTCTTC. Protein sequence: CASSLGGLPNNEQFF.

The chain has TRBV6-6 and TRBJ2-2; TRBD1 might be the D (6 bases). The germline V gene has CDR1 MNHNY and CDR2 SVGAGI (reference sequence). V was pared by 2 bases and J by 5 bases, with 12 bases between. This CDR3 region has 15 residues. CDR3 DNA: TGTGCCAGCAGTTACCGGACAGCCGGGACCGGGGAGCTGTTTTTT. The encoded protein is CASSYRTAGTGELFF.

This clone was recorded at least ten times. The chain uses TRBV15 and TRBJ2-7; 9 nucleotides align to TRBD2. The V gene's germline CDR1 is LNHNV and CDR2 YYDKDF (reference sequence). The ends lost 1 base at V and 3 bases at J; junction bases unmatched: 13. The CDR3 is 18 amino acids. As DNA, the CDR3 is TGTGCCACCAGCAGAGCTGCGGCGGGAGGGCCCCGCTTCTACGAGCAGTACTTC. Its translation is CATSRAAAGGPRFYEQYF.

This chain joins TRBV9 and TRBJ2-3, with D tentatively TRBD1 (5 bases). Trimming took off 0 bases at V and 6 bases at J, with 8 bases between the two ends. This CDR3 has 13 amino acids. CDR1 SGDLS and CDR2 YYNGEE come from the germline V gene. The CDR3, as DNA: TGTGCCAGCAGCGTAGGGGGCGAGGATACGCAGTATTTT. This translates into CASSVGGEDTQYF.

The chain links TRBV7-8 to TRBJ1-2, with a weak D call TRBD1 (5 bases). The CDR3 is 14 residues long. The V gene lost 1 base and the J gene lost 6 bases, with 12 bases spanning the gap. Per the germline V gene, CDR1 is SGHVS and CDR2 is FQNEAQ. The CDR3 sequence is CASSLEFGGNGYTF. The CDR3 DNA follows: TGTGCCAGCAGCTTAGAATTCGGGGGAAATGGCTACACCTTC. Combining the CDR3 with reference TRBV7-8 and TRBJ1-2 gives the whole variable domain GAGVSQSPRYKVAKRGQDVALRCDPISGHVSLFWYQQALGQGPEFLTYFQNEAQLDKSGLPSDRFFAERPEGSVSTLKIQRTQQEDSAVYLCASSLEFGGNGYTFGSGTRLTVV.

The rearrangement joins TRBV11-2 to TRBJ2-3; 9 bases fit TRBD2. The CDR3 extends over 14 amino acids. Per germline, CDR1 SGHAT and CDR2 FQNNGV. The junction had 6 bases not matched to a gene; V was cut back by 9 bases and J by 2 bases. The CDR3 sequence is CASSTSGFTDTQYF. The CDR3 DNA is TGTGCCAGTTCGACTAGCGGATTCACAGATACGCAGTATTTT.

The CDR3 bases are TGTGCCAGCACCCGGGAGGGAACAGATACGCAGTATTTT. Its translation: CASTREGTDTQYF. This chain uses TRBV27 with TRBJ2-3; 8 nucleotides match TRBD2. CDR1 is MNHEY, CDR2 SMNVEV, per germline (reference sequence). Trimming removed 7 bases from V and 3 bases from J; junction bases left unmatched: 3. This CDR3 region has 13 residues.

CDR3 in amino acids: CASSVSPGTGSPLHF. The CDR3 DNA follows: TGTGCCAGCAGTGTGTCGCCCGGGACAGGTTCACCCCTCCACTTT. The V and J genes are TRBV6-1 and TRBJ1-6; 8 positions match TRBD1. The V gene's germline CDR1 is MNHNS and CDR2 SASEGT. CDR3 length equals 15 residues. Trimming removed 4 bases from V and 9 bases from J; junction bases left unmatched: 8.

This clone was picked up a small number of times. CDR3 DNA: TGTGCCAGCAGTGAAGGCAGCTCTGGGGCCAACGTCCTGACTTTC. This translates into CASSEGSSGANVLTF. The chain carries TRBV6-1 and TRBJ2-6; the D is unclear. Trimming took off 1 base at V and 0 bases at J, with 4 bases between the two ends. From germline, CDR1 is MNHNS and CDR2 SASEGT. The CDR3 has 15 amino acids.

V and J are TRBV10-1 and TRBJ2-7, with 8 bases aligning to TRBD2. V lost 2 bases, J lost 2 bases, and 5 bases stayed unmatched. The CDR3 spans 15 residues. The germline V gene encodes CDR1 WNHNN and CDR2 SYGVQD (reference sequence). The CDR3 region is CASSEDTSGTYEQYF. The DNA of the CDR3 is TGCGCCAGCAGTGAGGATACTAGCGGTACCTACGAGCAGTACTTC.

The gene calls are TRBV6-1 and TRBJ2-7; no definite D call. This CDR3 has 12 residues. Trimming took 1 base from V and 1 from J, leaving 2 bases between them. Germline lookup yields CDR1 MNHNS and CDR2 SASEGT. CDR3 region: CASSEVSYEQYF. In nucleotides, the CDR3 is TGTGCCAGCAGTGAAGTATCCTACGAGCAGTACTTC.